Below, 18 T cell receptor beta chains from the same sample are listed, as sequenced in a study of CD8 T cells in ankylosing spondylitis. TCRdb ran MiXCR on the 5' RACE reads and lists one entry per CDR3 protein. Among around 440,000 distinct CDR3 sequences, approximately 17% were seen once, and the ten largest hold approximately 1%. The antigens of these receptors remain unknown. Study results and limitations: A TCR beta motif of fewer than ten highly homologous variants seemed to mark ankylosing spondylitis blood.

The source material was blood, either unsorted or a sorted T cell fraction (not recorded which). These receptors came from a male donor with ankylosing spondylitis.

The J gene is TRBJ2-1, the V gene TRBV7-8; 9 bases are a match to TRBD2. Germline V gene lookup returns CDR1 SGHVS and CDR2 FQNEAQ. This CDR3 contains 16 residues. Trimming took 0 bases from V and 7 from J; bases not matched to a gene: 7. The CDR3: CASSLAGGRAENEQFF. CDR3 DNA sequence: TGTGCCAGCAGCTTAGCGGGCGGGAGGGCGGAAAATGAGCAGTTCTTC.

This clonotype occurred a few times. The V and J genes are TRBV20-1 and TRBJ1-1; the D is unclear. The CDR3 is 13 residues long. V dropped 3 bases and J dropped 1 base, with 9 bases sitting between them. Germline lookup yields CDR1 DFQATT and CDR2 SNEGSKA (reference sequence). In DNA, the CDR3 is TGCAGTGCTAGGTCCGGGGAGAACACTGAAGCTTTCTTT. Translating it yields CSARSGENTEAFF.

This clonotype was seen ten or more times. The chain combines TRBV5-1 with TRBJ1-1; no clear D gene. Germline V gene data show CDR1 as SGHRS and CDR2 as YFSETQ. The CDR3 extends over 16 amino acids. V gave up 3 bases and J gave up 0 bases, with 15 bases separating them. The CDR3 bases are TGCGCCAGCAGCTACCTTCAGGCACACATGAACACTGAAGCTTTCTTT. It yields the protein CASSYLQAHMNTEAFF. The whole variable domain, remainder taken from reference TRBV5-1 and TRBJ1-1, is KAGVTQTPRYLIKTRGQQVTLSCSPISGHRSVSWYQQTPGQGLQFLFEYFSETQRNKGNFPGRFSGRQFSNSRSEMNVSTLELGDSALYLCASSYLQAHMNTEAFFGQGTRLTVV.

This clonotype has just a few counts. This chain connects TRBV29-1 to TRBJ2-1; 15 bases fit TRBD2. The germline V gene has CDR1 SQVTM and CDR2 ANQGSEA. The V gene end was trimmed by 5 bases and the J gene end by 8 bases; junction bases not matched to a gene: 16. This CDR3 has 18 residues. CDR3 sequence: CSVPPPGLAGGIGDEQFF. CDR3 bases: TGCAGCGTTCCTCCCCCGGGACTAGCGGGAGGAATAGGGGATGAGCAGTTCTTC.

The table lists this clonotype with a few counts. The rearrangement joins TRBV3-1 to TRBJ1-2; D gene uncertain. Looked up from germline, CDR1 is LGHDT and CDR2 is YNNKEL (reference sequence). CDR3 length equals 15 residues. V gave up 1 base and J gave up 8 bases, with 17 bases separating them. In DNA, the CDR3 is TGTGCCAGCAGCCAAGTTACGGGTTCGGTAGTGGGCTACACCTTC. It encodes CASSQVTGSVVGYTF.

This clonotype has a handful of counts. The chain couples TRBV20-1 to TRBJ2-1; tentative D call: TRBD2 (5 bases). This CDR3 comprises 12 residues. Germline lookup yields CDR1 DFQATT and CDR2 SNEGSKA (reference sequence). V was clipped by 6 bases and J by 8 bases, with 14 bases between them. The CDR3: CSAAVSVDEQFF. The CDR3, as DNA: TGCAGTGCGGCAGTTAGCGTGGATGAGCAGTTCTTC.

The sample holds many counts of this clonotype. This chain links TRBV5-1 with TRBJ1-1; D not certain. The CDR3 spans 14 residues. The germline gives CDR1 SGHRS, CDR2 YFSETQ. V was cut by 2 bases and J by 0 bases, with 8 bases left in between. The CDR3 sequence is CASSFRGMNTEAFF. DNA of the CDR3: TGCGCCAGCAGCTTCCGGGGAATGAACACTGAAGCTTTCTTT.

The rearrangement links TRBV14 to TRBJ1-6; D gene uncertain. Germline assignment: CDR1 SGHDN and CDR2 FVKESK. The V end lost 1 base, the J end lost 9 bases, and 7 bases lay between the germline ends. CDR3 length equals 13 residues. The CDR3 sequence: CASSQGRFSPLHF. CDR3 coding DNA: TGTGCCAGCAGCCAAGGAAGGTTTTCACCCCTCCACTTT.

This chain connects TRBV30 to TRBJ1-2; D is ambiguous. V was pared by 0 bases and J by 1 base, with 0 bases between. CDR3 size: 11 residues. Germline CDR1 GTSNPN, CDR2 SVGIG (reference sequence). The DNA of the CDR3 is TGTGCCTGGAGTGTTAACTATGGCTACACCTTC. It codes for CAWSVNYGYTF.

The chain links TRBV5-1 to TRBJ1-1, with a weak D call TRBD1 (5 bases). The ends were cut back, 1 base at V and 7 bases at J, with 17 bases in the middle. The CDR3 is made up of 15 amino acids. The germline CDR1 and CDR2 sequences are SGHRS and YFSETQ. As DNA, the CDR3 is TGCGCCAGCAGCTTGCGGGGGGAAATGGGGGGTGAAGCTTTCTTT. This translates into CASSLRGEMGGEAFF.

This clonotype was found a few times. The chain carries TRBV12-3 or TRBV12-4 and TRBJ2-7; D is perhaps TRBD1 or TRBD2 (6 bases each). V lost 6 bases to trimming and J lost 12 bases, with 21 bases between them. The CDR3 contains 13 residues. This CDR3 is CASSPDGPGAPYF. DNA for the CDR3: TGTGCCAGCAGCCCCGACGGACCGGGGGCGCCGTACTTC.

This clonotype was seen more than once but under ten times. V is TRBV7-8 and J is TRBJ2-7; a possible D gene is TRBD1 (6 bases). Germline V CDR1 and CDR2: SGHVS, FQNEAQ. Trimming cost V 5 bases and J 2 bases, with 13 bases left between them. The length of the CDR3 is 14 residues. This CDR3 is CASSPRWDTYEQYF. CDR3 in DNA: TGTGCCAGCAGCCCCCGATGGGACACCTACGAGCAGTACTTC.

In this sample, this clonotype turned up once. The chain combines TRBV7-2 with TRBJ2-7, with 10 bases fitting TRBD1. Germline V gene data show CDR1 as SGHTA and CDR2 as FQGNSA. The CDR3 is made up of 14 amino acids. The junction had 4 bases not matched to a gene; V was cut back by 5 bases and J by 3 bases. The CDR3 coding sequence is TGTGCCAGCAGCGCGGACAGGGGGAGCTACGAGCAGTACTTC. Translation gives CASSADRGSYEQYF.

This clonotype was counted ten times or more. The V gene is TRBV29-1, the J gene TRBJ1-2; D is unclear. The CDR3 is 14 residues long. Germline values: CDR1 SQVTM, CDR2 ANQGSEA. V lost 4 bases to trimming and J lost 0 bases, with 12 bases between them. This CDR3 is CSVGEFRTNYGYTF. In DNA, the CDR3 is TGCAGCGTTGGGGAATTCAGGACTAACTATGGCTACACCTTC.

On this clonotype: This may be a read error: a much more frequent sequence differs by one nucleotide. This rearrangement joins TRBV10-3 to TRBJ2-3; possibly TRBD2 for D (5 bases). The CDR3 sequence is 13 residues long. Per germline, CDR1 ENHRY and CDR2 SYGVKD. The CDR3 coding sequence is TGTGCCATCAGTGGTGCGGGCACAGTTACGCAGTATTTT. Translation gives CAISGAGTVTQYF.

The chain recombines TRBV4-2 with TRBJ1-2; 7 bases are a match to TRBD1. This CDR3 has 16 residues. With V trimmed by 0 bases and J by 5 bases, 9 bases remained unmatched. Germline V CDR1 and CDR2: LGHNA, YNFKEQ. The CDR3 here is CASSQEALTGHYGYTF. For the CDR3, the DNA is TGTGCCAGCAGCCAAGAGGCCCTGACAGGGCATTATGGCTACACCTTC.

CDR3 amino acids: CAWGLAGPDTQYF. The CDR3, as DNA: TGTGCCTGGGGACTAGCGGGGCCAGATACGCAGTATTTT. The V and J genes are TRBV30 and TRBJ2-3, with TRBD2 matching over 12 bases. Unmatched junction bases numbered 1, after V lost 5 bases and J lost 4 bases. The CDR3 has 13 amino acids. The germline gives CDR1 GTSNPN, CDR2 SVGIG (reference sequence).

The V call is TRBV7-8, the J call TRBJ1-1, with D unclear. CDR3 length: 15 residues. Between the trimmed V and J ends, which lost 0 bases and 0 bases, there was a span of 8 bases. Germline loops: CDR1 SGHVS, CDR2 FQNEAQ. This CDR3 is CASSLAIPVNTEAFF. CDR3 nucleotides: TGTGCCAGCAGCTTAGCGATTCCGGTGAACACTGAAGCTTTCTTT.